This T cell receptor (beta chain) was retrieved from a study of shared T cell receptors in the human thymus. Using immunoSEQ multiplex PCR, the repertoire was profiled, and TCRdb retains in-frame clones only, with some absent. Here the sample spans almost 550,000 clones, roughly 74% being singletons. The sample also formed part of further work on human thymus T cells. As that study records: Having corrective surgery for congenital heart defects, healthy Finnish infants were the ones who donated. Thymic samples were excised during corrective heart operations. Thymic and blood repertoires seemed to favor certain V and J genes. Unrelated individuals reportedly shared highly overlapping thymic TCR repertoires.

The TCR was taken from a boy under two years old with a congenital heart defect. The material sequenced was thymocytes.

The CDR3 is CASSFAAHFDNEQFF. CDR3 bases: TGTGCCAGCAGTTTCGCGGCTCACTTTGACAATGAGCAGTTCTTC. The V call is TRBV27, the J call TRBJ2-1, with D uncertain. The CDR3 is 15 amino acids. Germline lookup yields CDR1 MNHEY and CDR2 SMNVEV (reference sequence). Trimming took 3 bases from V and 5 from J, leaving 14 bases between them.